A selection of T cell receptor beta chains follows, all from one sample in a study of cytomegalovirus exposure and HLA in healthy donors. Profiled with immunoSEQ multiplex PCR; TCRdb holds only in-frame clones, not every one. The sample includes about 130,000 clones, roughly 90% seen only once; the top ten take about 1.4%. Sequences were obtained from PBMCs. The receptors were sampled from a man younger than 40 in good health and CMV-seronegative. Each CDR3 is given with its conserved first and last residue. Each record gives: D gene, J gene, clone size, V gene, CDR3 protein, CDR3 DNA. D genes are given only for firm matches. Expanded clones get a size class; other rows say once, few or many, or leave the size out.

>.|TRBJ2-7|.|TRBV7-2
CASSLGLQGVYEQYF
TGTGCCAGCAGCTTAGGTTTGCAGGGTGTCTACGAGCAGTACTTC
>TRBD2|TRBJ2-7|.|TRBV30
CAWSGLGGTAMGNEQYF
TGTGCCTGGAGTGGACTGGGGGGGACGGCCATGGGGAACGAGCAGTACTTC
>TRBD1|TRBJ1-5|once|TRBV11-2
CASSWGTGHQPQHF
TGTGCCAGCAGCTGGGGGACAGGGCATCAGCCCCAGCATTTT
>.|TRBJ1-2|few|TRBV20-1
CSVVERAGYTF
TGCAGTGTGGTGGAGCGGGCCGGCTACACCTTC
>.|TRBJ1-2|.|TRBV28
CASSLRGNGYTF
TGTGCCAGCAGTTTGAGGGGGAATGGCTACACCTTC
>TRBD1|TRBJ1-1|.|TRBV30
CAWSRGLPEAFF
TGTGCCTGGAGCAGGGGGCTCCCTGAAGCTTTCTTT
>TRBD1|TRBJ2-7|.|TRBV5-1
CASSGQVLPSGEQYF
TGCGCCAGCAGCGGACAGGTACTACCCTCGGGTGAGCAGTACTTC
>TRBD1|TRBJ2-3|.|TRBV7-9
CASSPADRGTPDTQYF
TGTGCCAGCAGCCCAGCGGACAGGGGCACGCCAGATACGCAGTATTTT
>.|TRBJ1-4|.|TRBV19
CASSTTGLGFELFF
TGTGCCAGTAGTACTACGGGACTGGGGTTTGAACTGTTTTTT
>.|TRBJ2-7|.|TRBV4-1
CASSQDSQGRTYEQYF
TGCGCCAGCAGCCAAGACTCACAGGGTAGAACCTACGAGCAGTACTTC
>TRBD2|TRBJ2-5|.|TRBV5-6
CASNLLARRETQYF
TGTGCCAGCAACCTACTAGCGAGGAGAGAGACCCAGTACTTC
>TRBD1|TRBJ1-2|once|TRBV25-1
CASSSVVDRLNYGYTF
TGTGCCAGCAGCAGTGTGGTGGACAGGCTAAACTATGGCTACACCTTC
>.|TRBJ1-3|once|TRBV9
CASSVPGPYTIYF
TGTGCCAGCAGCGTACCAGGGCCATACACCATATATTTT
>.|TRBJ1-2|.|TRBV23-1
CASRHRANYGYTF
TGCGCCAGCCGTCACAGGGCTAACTATGGCTACACCTTC
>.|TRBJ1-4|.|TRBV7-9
CASSPGGINEKLFF
TGTGCCAGCAGCCCGGGGGGCATTAATGAAAAACTGTTTTTT
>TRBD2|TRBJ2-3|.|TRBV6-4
CATGAGGNTDTQYF
TGTGCCACCGGAGCGGGAGGTAACACAGATACGCAGTATTTT
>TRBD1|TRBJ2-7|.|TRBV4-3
CASSQIPGQGIGEQYF
TGCGCCAGCAGCCAAATACCGGGACAGGGGATTGGCGAGCAGTACTTC
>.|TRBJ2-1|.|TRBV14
CASSRSLDRRFNEQFF
TGTGCCAGCAGCCGGAGCCTCGACAGGCGGTTCAATGAGCAGTTCTTC
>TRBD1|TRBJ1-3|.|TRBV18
CASSPNRGRTIPGNTIYF
TGTGCCAGCTCACCAAACAGGGGGCGGACTATCCCTGGAAACACCATATATTTT
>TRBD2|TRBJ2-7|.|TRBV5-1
CASSSGLAYEQYF
TGCGCCAGCAGCTCGGGACTAGCCTACGAGCAGTACTTC
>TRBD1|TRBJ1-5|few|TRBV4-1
CASSQTPLTGQGAQGSESQHF
TGCGCCAGCAGCCAAACCCCTTTGACGGGACAGGGGGCCCAGGGTTCCGAATCCCAGCATTTT
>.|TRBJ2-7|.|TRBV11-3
CASSLGLTYEQYF
TGTGCCAGCAGCTTAGGTCTAACCTACGAGCAGTACTTC
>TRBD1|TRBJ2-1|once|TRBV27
CASSPRQGKNNEQFF
TGTGCCAGCAGTCCTAGACAGGGGAAGAACAATGAGCAGTTCTTC
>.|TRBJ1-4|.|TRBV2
CASRTGIDGKLFF
TGTGCCAGCAGGACAGGTATAGACGGAAAACTGTTTTTT
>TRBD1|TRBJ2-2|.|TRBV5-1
CASSERTGVTGELFF
TGCGCCAGCAGCGAACGAACAGGGGTGACCGGGGAGCTGTTTTTT
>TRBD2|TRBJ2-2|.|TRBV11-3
CASSPRSGSRNTGELFF
TGTGCCAGCAGCCCGCGGAGCGGGAGCAGGAACACCGGGGAGCTGTTTTTT
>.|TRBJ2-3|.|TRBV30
CALHRLAVFKADTQYF
TGTGCCTTGCACCGTCTGGCGGTCTTCAAGGCAGATACGCAGTATTTT
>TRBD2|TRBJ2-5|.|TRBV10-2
CAASSGREDLQETQYF
TGCGCCGCTAGCAGTGGGCGGGAGGACCTCCAAGAGACCCAGTACTTC
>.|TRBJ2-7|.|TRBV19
CASSPLSGSSSYEQYF
TGTGCCAGTAGTCCACTCTCTGGGAGTAGCTCCTACGAGCAGTACTTC
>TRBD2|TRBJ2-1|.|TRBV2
CASRKPLAGGNNEQFF
TGTGCCAGCAGAAAGCCTCTAGCGGGGGGAAACAATGAGCAGTTCTTC
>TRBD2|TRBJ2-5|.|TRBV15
CATSLPLAGGETQYF
TGTGCCACCAGCCTACCACTAGCGGGAGGGGAGACCCAGTACTTC
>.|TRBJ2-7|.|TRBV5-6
CASSLLHSYEQYF
TGTGCCAGCAGCTTATTACACTCCTACGAGCAGTACTTC
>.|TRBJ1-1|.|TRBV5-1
CASSFPGSPLNTEAFF
TGCGCCAGCAGCTTCCCAGGTTCCCCCTTGAACACTGAAGCTTTCTTT
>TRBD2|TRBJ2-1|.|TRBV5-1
CASRKGLAYEQFF
TGCGCCAGCAGAAAGGGACTAGCTTATGAGCAGTTCTTC
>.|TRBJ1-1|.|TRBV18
CASSPRGNMDTEAFF
TGTGCCAGCTCACCTCGGGGGAACATGGATACTGAAGCTTTCTTT
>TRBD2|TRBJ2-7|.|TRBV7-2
CASSTSGDYEQYF
TGTGCCAGCTCTACTAGCGGGGACTACGAGCAGTACTTC